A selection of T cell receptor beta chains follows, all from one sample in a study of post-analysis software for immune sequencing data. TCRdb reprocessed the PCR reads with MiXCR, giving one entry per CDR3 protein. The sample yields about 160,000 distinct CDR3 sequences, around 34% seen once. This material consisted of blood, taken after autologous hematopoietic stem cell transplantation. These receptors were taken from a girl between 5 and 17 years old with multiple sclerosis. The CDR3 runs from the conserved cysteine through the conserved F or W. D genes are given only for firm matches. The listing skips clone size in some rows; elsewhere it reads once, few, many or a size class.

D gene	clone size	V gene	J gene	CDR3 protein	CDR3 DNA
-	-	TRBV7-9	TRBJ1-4	CASRADRDEKLFF	TGTGCCAGCAGGGCGGACAGAGACGAAAAACTGTTTTTT
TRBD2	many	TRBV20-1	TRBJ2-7	CSARVRLAGSYEQYF	TGCAGTGCTAGAGTACGACTAGCGGGCTCCTACGAGCAGTACTTC
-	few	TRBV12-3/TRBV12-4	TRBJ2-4	CASSFIRDGGKNIQYF	TGTGCCAGCAGTTTTATCCGGGATGGGGGCAAAAACATTCAGTACTTC
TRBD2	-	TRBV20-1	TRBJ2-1	CSASGLAGGVNEQFF	TGCAGTGCTTCTGGACTAGCGGGAGGCGTTAATGAGCAGTTCTTC
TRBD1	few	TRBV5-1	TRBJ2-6	CASSLGGTGAGANVLTF	TGCGCCAGCAGCTTGGGAGGGACAGGGGCCGGGGCCAACGTCCTGACTTTC
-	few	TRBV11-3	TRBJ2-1	CASSLVRLRGEQFF	TGTGCCAGCAGCTTAGTGAGGCTGAGGGGTGAGCAGTTCTTC
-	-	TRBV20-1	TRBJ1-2	CSAFEGGGYTF	TGCAGTGCTTTCGAGGGCGGTGGCTACACCTTC
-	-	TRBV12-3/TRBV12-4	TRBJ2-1	CASSFTPYNEQFF	TGTGCCAGCAGTTTCACTCCCTACAATGAGCAGTTCTTC
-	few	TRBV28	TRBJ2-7	CASSDRPPRVEQYF	TGTGCCAGCAGCGACAGACCACCGAGGGTGGAGCAGTACTTC
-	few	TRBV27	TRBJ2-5	CASSMAYQETQYF	TGTGCCAGCAGTATGGCGTACCAAGAGACCCAGTACTTC
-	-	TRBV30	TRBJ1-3	CAWGKTRNTIYF	TGTGCCTGGGGGAAGACTCGAAACACCATATATTTT
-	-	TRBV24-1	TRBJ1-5	CATSEGIGPQHF	TGTGCCACCAGTGAGGGAATAGGGCCCCAGCATTTT
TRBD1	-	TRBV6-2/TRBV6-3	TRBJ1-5	CASRLGQGGQPQHF	TGTGCCAGCAGATTGGGACAGGGAGGCCAGCCCCAGCATTTT
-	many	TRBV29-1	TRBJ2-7	CSVGVAEQYF	TGCAGCGTTGGAGTCGCCGAGCAGTACTTC
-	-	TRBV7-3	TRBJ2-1	CASSLISGTPPYNEQFF	TGTGCCAGCAGCTTAATCTCGGGGACTCCGCCCTACAATGAGCAGTTCTTC
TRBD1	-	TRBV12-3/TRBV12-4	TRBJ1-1	CASSSPAGTGDTEAFF	TGTGCCAGCAGCTCACCTGCCGGGACAGGGGACACTGAAGCTTTCTTT
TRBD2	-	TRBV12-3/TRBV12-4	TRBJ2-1	CASSLGSLAGNEQFF	TGTGCCAGCAGTTTAGGGTCACTAGCGGGCAATGAGCAGTTCTTC
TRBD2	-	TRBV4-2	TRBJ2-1	CASSQDVGLEGNEQFF	TGTGCCAGCAGCCAAGATGTAGGACTAGAGGGCAATGAGCAGTTCTTC
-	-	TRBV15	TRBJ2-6	CATSSDSTGANVLTF	TGTGCCACCAGCAGCGACAGTACTGGGGCCAACGTCCTGACTTTC
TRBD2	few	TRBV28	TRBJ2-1	CASSLIAGGRNEQFF	TGTGCCAGCAGTCTTATAGCGGGAGGGAGGAATGAGCAGTTCTTC
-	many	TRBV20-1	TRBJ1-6	CSARDLRQGFSGDSYNSPLHF	TGCAGTGCTAGAGATCTAAGGCAGGGTTTCTCTGGAGACTCCTATAATTCACCCCTCCACTTT
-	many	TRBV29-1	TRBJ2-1	CSGASGGPNNEQFF	TGCAGCGGCGCTTCGGGGGGCCCAAACAATGAGCAGTTCTTC
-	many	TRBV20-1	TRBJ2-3	CSALGGGAPTDTQYF	TGCAGTGCTTTGGGGGGCGGAGCCCCCACAGATACGCAGTATTTT
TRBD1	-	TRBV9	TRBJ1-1	CASSTETGWATEAFF	TGTGCCAGCAGCACAGAGACAGGGTGGGCCACTGAAGCTTTCTTT
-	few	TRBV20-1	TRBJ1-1	CSVRMMNTEAFF	TGCAGTGTTCGAATGATGAACACTGAAGCTTTCTTT
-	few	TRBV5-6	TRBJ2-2	CASSLARPPGELFF	TGTGCCAGCAGCTTGGCACGTCCACCCGGGGAGCTGTTTTTT
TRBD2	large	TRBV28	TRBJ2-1	CASSLEELAMSSYNEQFF	TGTGCCAGCAGTTTGGAGGAACTAGCGATGAGCTCCTACAATGAGCAGTTCTTC
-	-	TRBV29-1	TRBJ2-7	CSVGPRPNPDNEQYF	TGCAGCGTTGGTCCTCGTCCTAATCCGGACAACGAGCAGTACTTC
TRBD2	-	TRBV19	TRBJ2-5	CASSIEGLAGAETQYF	TGTGCCAGTAGTATAGAGGGACTAGCGGGAGCTGAGACCCAGTACTTC
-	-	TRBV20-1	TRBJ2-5	CSATQGRRQETQYF	TGCAGTGCCACCCAAGGCCGCCGGCAAGAGACCCAGTACTTC
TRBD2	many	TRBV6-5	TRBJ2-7	CASRTTSGSSYEQYF	TGTGCCAGCAGGACGACTAGCGGGAGTTCCTACGAGCAGTACTTC
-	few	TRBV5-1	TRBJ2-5	CASSRGTEETQYF	TGCGCCAGCAGCCGCGGGACAGAAGAGACCCAGTACTTC
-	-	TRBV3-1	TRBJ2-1	CASSQDPPDEQFF	TGTGCCAGCAGCCAAGATCCACCGGATGAGCAGTTCTTC
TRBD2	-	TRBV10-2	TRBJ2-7	CASSESRLADINEQYF	TGCGCCAGCAGTGAGTCCCGACTAGCGGACATCAATGAGCAGTACTTC
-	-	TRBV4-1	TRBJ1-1	CASSLTDGLNTEAFF	TGCGCCAGCAGCCTTACCGACGGGCTGAACACTGAAGCTTTCTTT
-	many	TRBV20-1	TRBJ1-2	CSAPGRFHYGYTF	TGCAGTGCCCCGGGACGGTTCCACTATGGCTACACCTTC
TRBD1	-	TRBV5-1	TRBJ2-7	CASSYGQGLYEQYF	TGCGCCAGCAGCTACGGACAGGGCCTCTACGAGCAGTACTTC
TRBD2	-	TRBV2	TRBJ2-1	CASSDASGIVNEQFF	TGTGCCAGCAGTGATGCTAGCGGGATTGTGAATGAGCAGTTCTTC
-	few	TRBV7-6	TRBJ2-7	CASSLAPGAYEQYF	TGTGCCAGCAGCTTAGCGCCCGGGGCCTACGAGCAGTACTTC
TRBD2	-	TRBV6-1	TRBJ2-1	CASTSGRSTSNEQFF	TGTGCCAGCACCAGCGGGAGGAGCACCTCCAATGAGCAGTTCTTC
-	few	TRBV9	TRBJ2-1	CASSVTGNEQFF	TGTGCCAGCAGCGTCACCGGCAATGAGCAGTTCTTC
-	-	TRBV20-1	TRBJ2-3	CSARLTSTDTQYF	TGCAGTGCTAGACTTACTAGCACAGATACGCAGTATTTT
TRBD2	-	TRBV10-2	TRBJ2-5	CASSEWPGPAGATQYF	TGCGCCAGCAGTGAGTGGCCGGGACCAGCGGGAGCGACCCAGTACTTC
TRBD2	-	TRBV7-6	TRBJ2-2	CASSFSLASGGAATGELFF	TGTGCCAGCAGCTTTAGTCTGGCTAGCGGGGGGGCCGCCACCGGGGAGCTGTTTTTT
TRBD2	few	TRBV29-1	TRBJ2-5	CSVAPRLAGAGRETQYF	TGCAGCGTCGCTCCCAGACTAGCGGGAGCCGGTAGGGAGACCCAGTACTTC
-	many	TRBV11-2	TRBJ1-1	CASSPGGTEAFF	TGTGCCAGTAGTCCGGGTGGCACTGAAGCTTTCTTT
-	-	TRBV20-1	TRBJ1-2	CSARAGGTEPILYGYTF	TGCAGTGCTAGAGCTGGGGGGACGGAACCGATCCTCTATGGCTACACCTTC
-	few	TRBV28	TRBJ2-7	CASSLPGRYF	TGTGCCAGCAGTTTGCCGGGAAGGTACTTC
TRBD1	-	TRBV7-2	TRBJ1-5	CASSRDSSNQPQHF	TGTGCCAGCAGCCGGGACAGTAGCAATCAGCCCCAGCATTTT
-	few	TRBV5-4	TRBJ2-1	CASSPPHGEIGGDEQFF	TGTGCCAGCAGCCCCCCCCATGGGGAGATTGGTGGCGATGAGCAGTTCTTC
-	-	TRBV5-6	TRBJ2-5	CASSYFIALGEQETQYF	TGTGCCAGCAGCTACTTCATCGCCCTTGGGGAGCAAGAGACCCAGTACTTC
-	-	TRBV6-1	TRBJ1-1	CASSEGTESTEAFF	TGTGCCAGCAGTGAAGGGACGGAGAGCACTGAAGCTTTCTTT
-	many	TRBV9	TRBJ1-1	CASSARDFTEAFF	TGTGCCAGCAGCGCCCGGGACTTCACTGAAGCTTTCTTT
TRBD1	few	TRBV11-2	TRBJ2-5	CASSLSRGGSRGSQETQYF	TGTGCCAGCAGCTTATCGAGAGGCGGTAGCAGGGGGTCTCAAGAGACCCAGTACTTC
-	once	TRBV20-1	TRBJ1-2	CSAWDLGNGYTF	TGCAGTGCATGGGACCTAGGGAATGGCTACACCTTC
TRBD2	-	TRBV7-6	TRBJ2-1	CASSSHPSGDHNEQFF	TGTGCCAGCAGCTCCCACCCTAGCGGAGATCACAATGAGCAGTTCTTC
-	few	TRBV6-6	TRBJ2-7	CASSFVLRRYEQYF	TGTGCCAGCAGTTTCGTACTCCGTCGGTACGAGCAGTACTTC